These 13 T cell receptor beta chains were sequenced from one sample in a study of blood T cell repertoires in COVID-19. Clones were sequenced by immunoSEQ multiplex PCR, and TCRdb holds only the in-frame ones, with some missing. The repertoire has about 140,000 clones, roughly 85% of them found once; the top ten carry 2.5% to 3%. Source material: PBMCs or T cells enriched from blood (not recorded which). The receptors originated from a woman aged 50 to 60 who had recovered from COVID-19.

This chain links TRBV4-2 with TRBJ2-2, with D perhaps matching TRBD2 (5 bases). The V and J ends lost 0 bases and 1 base respectively, with 15 bases between them. Per the germline V gene, CDR1 is LGHNA and CDR2 is YNFKEQ. This CDR3 is built from 18 residues. CDR3 nucleotides: TGTGCCAGCAGCCAAGACACTCGGGGAGCCTTGAACACCGGGGAGCTGTTTTTT. This sequence encodes CASSQDTRGALNTGELFF.

The chain couples TRBV29-1 to TRBJ2-1, with a weak D call TRBD2 (6 bases). Germline CDR1 is SQVTM and CDR2 is ANQGSEA. The V end was cut by 4 bases, the J end by 0 bases, with 13 bases between. The CDR3 loop spans 15 amino acids. The CDR3 nucleotides are TGCAGCGTTGTTGGGAGGTCGAGCTCCTACAATGAGCAGTTCTTC. Residues: CSVVGRSSSYNEQFF.

The rearrangement joins TRBV7-9 to TRBJ2-1, with 9 positions matching TRBD1. V dropped 5 bases and J dropped 5; count of bases not matched to a gene: 10. Germline V CDR1 and CDR2: SEHNR, FQNEAQ (reference sequence). The CDR3 loop spans 16 amino acids. In DNA form, the CDR3 reads TGTGCCAGCAGCCCCGAACAGGGGGCTTCCCACAATGAGCAGTTCTTC. It is translated as CASSPEQGASHNEQFF. The whole variable domain, remainder taken from reference TRBV7-9 and TRBJ2-1, is DTGVSQNPRHKITKRGQNVTFRCDPISEHNRLYWYRQTLGQGPEFLTYFQNEAQLEKSRLLSDRFSAERPKGSFSTLEIQRTEQGDSAMYLCASSPEQGASHNEQFFGPGTRLTVL.

This clone was seen a handful of times. The J gene is TRBJ2-3, the V gene TRBV1; the D call TRBD2 from the table was never checked on the DNA. TRBV1 constitutes a pseudogene. This CDR3 contains 16 residues. Here the CDR3 reads CTSSLISGPNTDTQYF. The CDR3 DNA is TGCACCAGCAGCCTTATCAGCGGGCCGAACACAGATACGCAGTATTTT.

The chain joins TRBV7-6 to TRBJ2-7; D remains ambiguous. The CDR3 runs 14 residues. The V end lost 6 bases, the J end lost 1 base, and 13 bases lay between the germline ends. Germline V CDR1 and CDR2: SGHVS, FNYEAQ. Here the CDR3 reads CASSYADSSYEQYF. The CDR3 nucleotides are TGTGCCAGCAGTTACGCCGACTCTTCCTACGAGCAGTACTTC.

This chain joins TRBV28 and TRBJ1-1; D might be TRBD1 (5 bases). Trimming stripped 6 bases from V and 3 bases from J, with 17 bases between. This CDR3 is 15 amino acids long. Germline-derived CDR1 and CDR2 are MDHEN and SYDVKM. CDR3 in amino acids: CASSPYGALDTEAFF. The CDR3 coding sequence is TGTGCCAGCAGCCCTTATGGGGCTTTGGACACTGAAGCTTTCTTT. Combining the CDR3 with reference TRBV28 and TRBJ1-1 gives the whole variable domain DVKVTQSSRYLVKRTGEKVFLECVQDMDHENMFWYRQDPGLGLRLIYFSYDVKMKEKGDIPEGYSVSREKKERFSLILESASTNQTSMYLCASSPYGALDTEAFFGQGTRLTVV.

This clone was seen a handful of times. The chain employs TRBV12-5 and TRBJ1-2; D is undetermined. The CDR3 runs 12 residues. The V end lost 4 bases, the J end lost 0 bases, and 3 bases lay between the germline ends. Germline lookup yields CDR1 LGHNT and CDR2 FRNRAP. CDR3 coding DNA: TGTGCTAGTGGTTCCGCTAACTATGGCTACACCTTC. Protein product: CASGSANYGYTF. The full variable domain, in which reference TRBV12-5 and TRBJ1-2 provide the parts outside the CDR3, is DARVTQTPRHKVTEMGQEVTMRCQPILGHNTVFWYRQTMMQGLELLAYFRNRAPLDDSGMPKDRFSAEMPDATLATLKIQPSEPRDSAVYFCASGSANYGYTFGSGTRLTVV.

The V call is TRBV5-1, the J call TRBJ2-7; 8 bases line up with TRBD2. V lost 3 bases to trimming and J lost 4 bases; unmatched junction nucleotides: 12. This CDR3 region has 16 residues. Germline V gene sequence: CDR1 SGHRS, CDR2 YFSETQ. The CDR3 region is CASSSRLAGGQYEQYF. DNA for the CDR3: TGCGCCAGCAGCTCCCGTCTGGCGGGAGGCCAATACGAGCAGTACTTC.

The V and J genes are TRBV5-4 and TRBJ1-1, with a tentative D call TRBD1 (5 bases). V was clipped by 6 bases and J by 6 bases, with 24 bases between them. The CDR3 is 16 amino acids. Germline lookup yields CDR1 SGHNT and CDR2 YYREEE (reference sequence). The CDR3 sequence: CASTQGQGGSRSEAFF. CDR3 in DNA: TGTGCCAGCACCCAAGGGCAGGGAGGGTCCAGGTCTGAAGCTTTCTTT.

The chain is built from TRBV6-5 and TRBJ2-7, with 7 bases that match TRBD1. The V gene end was trimmed by 5 bases and the J gene end by 3 bases; junction bases not matched to a gene: 4. The CDR3 runs to 13 residues. Germline CDR1 reads MNHEY; CDR2 reads SVGAGI. Here the CDR3 DNA reads TGTGCCAGCAGTCCGGGACAGAACTACGAGCAGTACTTC. Its protein product is CASSPGQNYEQYF.

The chain is built from TRBV10-3 and TRBJ1-3; 9 nucleotides agree with TRBD1. The V gene end was trimmed by 2 bases and the J gene end by 3 bases; junction bases not matched to a gene: 11. The CDR3 runs to 18 residues. Per germline, CDR1 ENHRY and CDR2 SYGVKD. The CDR3, as DNA: TGTGCCATCAGTGAGCGGACCGGACAGGGGAAGAATGGAAACACCATATATTTT. Protein: CAISERTGQGKNGNTIYF.

CDR3 sequence (DNA): TGTGCCAGCAGCTTAGAGACTAGCGGCCAAGAGACCCAGTACTTC. It specifies CASSLETSGQETQYF. This chain links TRBV7-9 with TRBJ2-5; 9 positions match TRBD2. Germline lookup yields CDR1 SEHNR and CDR2 FQNEAQ (reference sequence). Unmatched junction bases numbered 1, after V lost 1 base and J lost 1 base. This CDR3 comprises 15 residues.

The chain has TRBV9 and TRBJ1-5; possible D gene TRBD1, 5 bases. There are 14 residues in the CDR3. The ends were cut back, 1 base at V and 7 bases at J, with 12 bases in the middle. CDR1 is SGDLS and CDR2 is YYNGEE in the germline V gene. Written as DNA, the CDR3 is TGTGCCAGCAGCGTAACAGGTGATGGGCAGCCCCAGCATTTT. Protein sequence: CASSVTGDGQPQHF.